Below, 14 T cell receptor beta chains from the same sample are listed, as sequenced in a study of synovial regulatory T cells in juvenile arthritis. The synovial samples were synovial fluid, paired with peripheral blood from each active arthritis patient. The method was immunoSEQ multiplex PCR; TCRdb's version includes in-frame clones alone and lacks a portion of them. The sample holds 750 to 800 clones. Sequencing was done on a sample of Treg cells from the synovium. These receptors all come from a donor younger than 30 with juvenile idiopathic arthritis.

The chain combines TRBV5-1 with TRBJ2-5; TCRdb designates TRBD2, a call that cannot be tested without DNA. The CDR3 spans 15 residues. No DNA sequence was recorded. CDR1 is SGHRS, CDR2 YFSETQ, per germline. CDR3 in amino acids: CASSQGGTSQETQYF.

This chain joins TRBV7-2 and TRBJ1-2. The CDR3 is made up of 17 amino acids. The record lacks a DNA sequence. In germline, CDR1 is SGHTA, CDR2 FQGNSA. CDR3 protein: CASSLAPTPSGGYGYTF.

By frequency, this clone registers medium-sized. This chain uses TRBV20-1 with TRBJ1-2. Per germline, CDR1 DFQATT and CDR2 SNEGSKA (reference sequence). The CDR3 has 11 amino acids. This entry has no DNA. The CDR3 is CSARAGTGYTF.

Frequency places this clone as medium-sized. The rearrangement uses TRBV7-6 and TRBJ2-7; the TCRdb D gene call, TRBD2, has no DNA to confirm it. Germline V CDR1 and CDR2: SGHVS, FNYEAQ. The CDR3 covers 16 residues. Only the protein is available. Here the CDR3 reads CASSLGLAGGTYEQYF.

By frequency, this clone registers medium-sized. V is TRBV30 and J is TRBJ2-2; TCRdb returns TRBD1, unconfirmable since there is no DNA. This CDR3 is 12 amino acids long. The coding DNA is unavailable. From germline, CDR1 is GTSNPN and CDR2 SVGIG (reference sequence). CDR3 region: CAWTGVGRELFF.

This clone is medium-sized by frequency. This chain's CDR3 is CATSTDRNTEAFF. This rearrangement joins TRBV15 to TRBJ1-1; TCRdb's D call, TRBD1, is unchecked because there is no DNA. The length of the CDR3 is 13 residues. No DNA is recorded. Germline CDR1 and CDR2: LNHNV and YYDKDF (reference sequence).

This clone is medium-sized (0.01 to 0.1%) by frequency. The chain carries TRBV2 and TRBJ1-2; TCRdb reports TRBD1, a call that lacks DNA to check it against. Germline V lookup: CDR1 SNHLY, CDR2 FYNNEI. CDR3 length: 13 residues. Only the protein sequence is given. Here the CDR3 reads CASSGASNYGYTF.

This clone is identified as medium-sized from frequency. The chain recombines TRBV6-5 with TRBJ1-1. CDR1 MNHEY and CDR2 SVGAGI come from the germline V gene. CDR3 length: 15 amino acids. No DNA is listed. The CDR3 is CASSYRAGFGAEAFF.

The chain joins TRBV27 to TRBJ2-7. Germline V gene lookup returns CDR1 MNHEY and CDR2 SMNVEV (reference sequence). The CDR3 has 14 residues. The record lacks a DNA sequence. The CDR3 here is CASSFHWDNYEQYF.

Frequency places this clone as medium-sized. The chain couples TRBV27 to TRBJ1-1; absent DNA, TCRdb's TRBD1 call cannot be checked. Germline CDR1 MNHEY, CDR2 SMNVEV (reference sequence). The CDR3 has 17 amino acids. No DNA has been recorded. CDR3 region: CASSYSPGQGLTAEAFF.

Judged by frequency, this clone is large. The chain couples TRBV5-6 to TRBJ2-5. There are 18 residues in the CDR3. DNA is not on record. Germline CDR1 SGHDT, CDR2 YYEEEE. The CDR3 is CASSLVWGQTLYQETQYF.

Considering frequency, this clone is large. The rearrangement links TRBV18 to TRBJ2-2; lacking DNA, the TRBD1 call made by TCRdb goes unchecked. The CDR3 is 13 residues long. The protein alone is recorded here. Per germline, CDR1 KGHSH and CDR2 LQKENI. This CDR3 reads CASSLSGVGELFF.

This rearrangement joins TRBV9 to TRBJ2-2; absent DNA, TCRdb's TRBD2 call cannot be checked. Per germline, CDR1 SGDLS and CDR2 YYNGEE. The CDR3 has 15 amino acids. The record lacks a DNA sequence. CDR3 loop: CASSVTGSLSGELFF. Full variable domain (missing parts from reference TRBV9 and TRBJ2-2): DSGVTQTPKHLITATGQRVTLRCSPRSGDLSVYWYQQSLDQGLQFLIQYYNGEERAKGNILERFSAQQFPDLHSELNLSSLELGDSALYFCASSVTGSLSGELFFGEGSRLTVL.

This clone is deemed medium-sized by its frequency. V usage is TRBV27 and J usage is TRBJ2-1; the TCRdb D gene call, TRBD1, has no DNA to confirm it. The V gene's germline CDR1 is MNHEY and CDR2 SMNVEV (reference sequence). This CDR3 is built from 17 residues. The record lacks a DNA sequence. CDR3: CASSSGQLDFRVGEQFF.